Given below is one TCR beta chain in context. CDR3 size: 17 residues. Per germline, CDR1 SEHNR and CDR2 FQNEAQ (reference sequence). Trimming cost V 4 bases and J 5 bases, with 21 bases left between them. The data stem from a study of T cell responses to AZD1222 COVID-19 vaccine. Assay used: immunoSEQ multiplex PCR; TCRdb lists only in-frame clones, some missing. The table has approximately 190,000 clones, roughly 92% seen once. The chain employs TRBV7-9 and TRBJ1-5, with D possibly matching TRBD1 (5 bases). The specimen comprised peripheral blood, sampled on day 0 of AZD1222 vaccination. This TCR came from an adult in good health. The CDR3 sequence: CASSSGVGGVVDQPQHF. CDR3 bases: TGTGCCAGCAGCTCCGGGGTGGGGGGTGTTGTAGATCAGCCCCAGCATTTT.